This paragraph reports one T cell receptor (beta chain). What it binds is unknown. The data are from a study of cytomegalovirus exposure and HLA in healthy donors. Unrecorded immune exposure was likely among donors, who were nominally healthy when sampled. Study results and caveats: In vitro, a few CMV-associated chains proved specific for CMV antigens. According to the study, 160 or so TCR beta chains were cytomegalovirus-associated. A further, later analysis showed that HLA-associated TCR beta chains (compared with equally common others) were more clonally expanded.

Vbeta (60) and Jbeta (13) primers were used in the PCR. This table comes from immunoSEQ multiplex PCR, and its TCRdb copy is limited to in-frame clones, with some not included. The sample contains 150,000 to 200,000 clones, nearly 80% of which appear only once. The CDR3 is made up of 14 amino acids. V lost 0 bases, J lost 2 bases, and 1 base stayed unmatched. The germline gives CDR1 SGHRS, CDR2 YFSETQ. This clonotype was sampled from a man in his forties in good health and CMV-seropositive. The J gene is TRBJ2-7, the V gene TRBV5-1, with 8 positions matching TRBD1. Sample: PBMCs. CDR3: CASSLGQGPYEQYF. In nucleotides, the CDR3 is TGCGCCAGCAGCTTGGGACAGGGGCCCTACGAGCAGTACTTC.